The present T cell receptor beta chain was sequenced within a study of T cell responses to AZD1222 COVID-19 vaccine. Study-level points and caveats: Repertoire samples came only from after the peak T cell response. The study found Spike-specific TCR breadth and depth rose after two AZD1222 doses.

About this clone: Its target is unknown.

Between the trimmed V and J ends, which lost 1 base and 4 bases, there was a span of 7 bases. The V gene's germline CDR1 is SGHVS and CDR2 FNYEAQ. This CDR3 has 13 residues. Clones were sequenced by immunoSEQ multiplex PCR, and TCRdb holds only the in-frame ones, with some missing. The repertoire holds some 130,000 clones, with roughly 91% as singletons. This clonotype was sampled from an adult in good health. This sample comprised peripheral blood, obtained on day 0 of AZD1222 vaccination. The chain is built from TRBV7-6 and TRBJ1-2; D ambiguous. CDR3 nucleotides: TGTGCCAGCAGCTTAGGGGCAGGCTATGGCTACACCTTC. Translation: CASSLGAGYGYTF.